This is a list of T cell receptor beta chains from one sample in a study of blood T cell repertoires in COVID-19. Assay used: immunoSEQ multiplex PCR; TCRdb lists only in-frame clones, some missing. Of approximately 140,000 clones detected, 65% to 85% appear once; the ten largest clones hold roughly 13%. Source material: peripheral blood. The source of these receptors is a man aged 60 to 75 with active or convalescent COVID-19. Both conserved end residues are part of each CDR3. Fields, in order: D gene, clone size, J gene, V gene, CDR3 DNA, CDR3 protein. The D gene is left open where the match is weak. Size is stated for part of the rows, as once, few or many counts, or as a class when the clone is expanded.

d_gene: .; abundance: .; j_gene: TRBJ1-5; v_gene: TRBV28; CDR3nt: TGTGCCACCAAGGACTTCCTTTCAGCCCAGCATTTT; CDR3aa: CATKDFLSAQHF
d_gene: TRBD1; abundance: .; j_gene: TRBJ2-5; v_gene: TRBV4-1; CDR3nt: TGCGCCAGCAGCCCGGAGGGACAGGGTAACTGGGAGACCCAGTACTTC; CDR3aa: CASSPEGQGNWETQYF
d_gene: .; abundance: .; j_gene: TRBJ1-6; v_gene: TRBV9; CDR3nt: TGTGCCAGCAGCGAAACAGGGTACAATTCACCCCTCCACTTT; CDR3aa: CASSETGYNSPLHF
d_gene: TRBD1; abundance: once; j_gene: TRBJ1-5; v_gene: TRBV18; CDR3nt: TGTGCCAGCTCCCAGGCCGAAACAGGGGGTCAGCCCCAGCATTTT; CDR3aa: CASSQAETGGQPQHF
d_gene: .; abundance: .; j_gene: TRBJ2-1; v_gene: TRBV7-7; CDR3nt: TGTGCCAGCAGCTCTGGGAGCCACAATGAGCAGTTCTTC; CDR3aa: CASSSGSHNEQFF
d_gene: TRBD1; abundance: .; j_gene: TRBJ2-7; v_gene: TRBV18; CDR3nt: TGTGCCAGCTCATCGGGACAGGGGACCTACGAGCAGTACTTC; CDR3aa: CASSSGQGTYEQYF
d_gene: TRBD1; abundance: .; j_gene: TRBJ2-2; v_gene: TRBV5-1; CDR3nt: TGCGCCAGCAGCGCGGCGAGGACAGGTTCCACCGGGGAGCTGTTTTTT; CDR3aa: CASSAARTGSTGELFF
d_gene: .; abundance: .; j_gene: TRBJ1-5; v_gene: TRBV28; CDR3nt: TGTGCCAGCAGTTTATCTCCCTGGGAGAGCAATAGCAATCAGCCCCAGCATTTT; CDR3aa: CASSLSPWESNSNQPQHF
d_gene: TRBD1; abundance: .; j_gene: TRBJ1-5; v_gene: TRBV28; CDR3nt: TGTGCCAGCAGTTTATTATTACGACAGGGGACCGGGCATTTT; CDR3aa: CASSLLLRQGTGHF
d_gene: .; abundance: .; j_gene: TRBJ2-3; v_gene: TRBV5-1; CDR3nt: TGCGCCAGCAGCTTTCAGGGCCGTCTCCCCACAGATACGCAGTATTTT; CDR3aa: CASSFQGRLPTDTQYF
d_gene: TRBD2; abundance: .; j_gene: TRBJ2-3; v_gene: TRBV6-5; CDR3nt: TGTGCCAGCAGTTACTCGGGGACTAGCGATACGCAGTATTTT; CDR3aa: CASSYSGTSDTQYF
d_gene: TRBD2; abundance: .; j_gene: TRBJ2-1; v_gene: TRBV18; CDR3nt: TGTGCCAGCTCACGTGGAGGACTAGCGGGAGACTACAATGAGCAGTTCTTC; CDR3aa: CASSRGGLAGDYNEQFF
d_gene: TRBD1; abundance: .; j_gene: TRBJ2-3; v_gene: TRBV7-6; CDR3nt: TGTGCCAGCAGCTTGACGACAGGGTTCAGTATCACAGATACGCAGTATTTT; CDR3aa: CASSLTTGFSITDTQYF
d_gene: TRBD2; abundance: .; j_gene: TRBJ2-1; v_gene: TRBV19; CDR3nt: TGTGCCAGTAGTATAGATCCCGTCGGGTGGGAGGGCCTTTTGAATGAGCAGTTCTTC; CDR3aa: CASSIDPVGWEGLLNEQFF
d_gene: .; abundance: .; j_gene: TRBJ2-5; v_gene: TRBV25-1; CDR3nt: TGTGCCAGCAGTGAACGAGCCTGGACAGATATGGAAGAGACCCAGTACTTC; CDR3aa: CASSERAWTDMEETQYF
d_gene: .; abundance: .; j_gene: TRBJ2-3; v_gene: TRBV9; CDR3nt: TGTGCCAGCAGCGGACCCGGGACACCTAGCACAGATACGCAGTATTTT; CDR3aa: CASSGPGTPSTDTQYF
d_gene: TRBD1; abundance: many; j_gene: TRBJ1-3; v_gene: TRBV9; CDR3nt: TGTGCCAGCAGCGTAGAGTCCCAGGGGGGTGGAAACACCATATATTTT; CDR3aa: CASSVESQGGGNTIYF
d_gene: TRBD1; abundance: .; j_gene: TRBJ1-2; v_gene: TRBV11-2; CDR3nt: TGTGCCAGCAGCTCAGGACAGGGCTGGGGCTACACCTTC; CDR3aa: CASSSGQGWGYTF
d_gene: .; abundance: few; j_gene: TRBJ1-4; v_gene: TRBV19; CDR3nt: TGTGCCAGTTCCCCGACTCCCGGCTCTAATGAAAAACTGTTTTTT; CDR3aa: CASSPTPGSNEKLFF
d_gene: .; abundance: .; j_gene: TRBJ1-2; v_gene: TRBV7-3; CDR3nt: TGTGCCAGCAGCTTAACGAGCGGGGATTGGGGCTACACCTTC; CDR3aa: CASSLTSGDWGYTF
d_gene: TRBD1; abundance: .; j_gene: TRBJ1-2; v_gene: TRBV5-1; CDR3nt: TGCGCCAGCAGTCCCTACGCGCCGGGACAGGTTGGTGGCTACACCTTC; CDR3aa: CASSPYAPGQVGGYTF
d_gene: .; abundance: .; j_gene: TRBJ2-7; v_gene: TRBV9; CDR3nt: TGTGCCAGCAGCGCGGAATTGGGAGGAGGATACGAGCAGTACTTC; CDR3aa: CASSAELGGGYEQYF
d_gene: TRBD2; abundance: .; j_gene: TRBJ2-7; v_gene: TRBV28; CDR3nt: TGTGCCAGCAGGGGGACTAGCGGGAACTACGAGCAGTACTTC; CDR3aa: CASRGTSGNYEQYF
d_gene: .; abundance: .; j_gene: TRBJ2-3; v_gene: TRBV9; CDR3nt: TGTGCCAGCAGCCCCTTGGAGGTTAGCGGCACAGATACGCAGTATTTT; CDR3aa: CASSPLEVSGTDTQYF
d_gene: TRBD1; abundance: .; j_gene: TRBJ1-5; v_gene: TRBV4-3; CDR3nt: TGCGCCAGCAGCCAAGTCCCGGGACAGGGGAATCAGCCCCAGCATTTT; CDR3aa: CASSQVPGQGNQPQHF
d_gene: TRBD1; abundance: .; j_gene: TRBJ1-1; v_gene: TRBV5-1; CDR3nt: TGCGCCAGCAGCTTGTCGGACAGGGGGAGGGCTTTCTTT; CDR3aa: CASSLSDRGRAFF
d_gene: TRBD2; abundance: .; j_gene: TRBJ2-7; v_gene: TRBV4-2; CDR3nt: TGTGCCAGCAGCCAAGATATCTCCACTAGCGGCGCCTTC; CDR3aa: CASSQDISTSGAF
d_gene: .; abundance: .; j_gene: TRBJ1-2; v_gene: TRBV28; CDR3nt: TGTGCCAGCAGTTACCACTTTAACTATGGCTACACCTTC; CDR3aa: CASSYHFNYGYTF
d_gene: .; abundance: .; j_gene: TRBJ2-6; v_gene: TRBV7-2; CDR3nt: TGTGCCAGCAGACGGACACTCAACTCTGGGGCCAACGTCCTGACTTTC; CDR3aa: CASRRTLNSGANVLTF
d_gene: TRBD1; abundance: .; j_gene: TRBJ1-1; v_gene: TRBV6-6; CDR3nt: TGTGCCAGCAGTTACGACAGGGACGTCACTGAAGCTTTCTTT; CDR3aa: CASSYDRDVTEAFF
d_gene: TRBD1; abundance: .; j_gene: TRBJ1-4; v_gene: TRBV18; CDR3nt: TGTGCCAGCTCACTTTCGAGGGGGCCCGAAGAAAAACTGTTTTTT; CDR3aa: CASSLSRGPEEKLFF